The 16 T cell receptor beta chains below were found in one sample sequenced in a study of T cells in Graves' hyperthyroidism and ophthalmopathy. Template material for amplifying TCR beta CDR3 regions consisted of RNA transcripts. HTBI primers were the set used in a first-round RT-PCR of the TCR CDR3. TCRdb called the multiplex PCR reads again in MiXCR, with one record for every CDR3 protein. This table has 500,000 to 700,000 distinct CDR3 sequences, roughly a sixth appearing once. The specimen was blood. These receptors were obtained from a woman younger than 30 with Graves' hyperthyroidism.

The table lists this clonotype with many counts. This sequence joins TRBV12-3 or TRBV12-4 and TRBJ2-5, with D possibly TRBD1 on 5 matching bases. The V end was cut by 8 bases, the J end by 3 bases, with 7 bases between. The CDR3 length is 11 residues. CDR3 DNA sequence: TGTGCCAGCGGGGCTGAAGAGACCCAGTACTTC. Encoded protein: CASGAEETQYF.

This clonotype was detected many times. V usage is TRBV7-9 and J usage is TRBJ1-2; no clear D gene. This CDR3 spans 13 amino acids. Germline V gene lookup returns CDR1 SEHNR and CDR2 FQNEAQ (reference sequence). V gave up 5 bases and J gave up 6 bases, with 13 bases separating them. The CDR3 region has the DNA TGTGCCAGCAGCCCTTCGAATGGGGATGGCTACACCTTC. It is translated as CASSPSNGDGYTF.

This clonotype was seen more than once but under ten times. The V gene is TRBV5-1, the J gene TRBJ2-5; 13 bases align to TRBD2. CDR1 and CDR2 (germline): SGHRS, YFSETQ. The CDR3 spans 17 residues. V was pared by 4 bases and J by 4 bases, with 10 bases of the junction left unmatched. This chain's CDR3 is CASSTGLAGARVETQYF. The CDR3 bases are TGCGCCAGCAGCACTGGACTAGCGGGAGCGAGGGTAGAGACCCAGTACTTC.

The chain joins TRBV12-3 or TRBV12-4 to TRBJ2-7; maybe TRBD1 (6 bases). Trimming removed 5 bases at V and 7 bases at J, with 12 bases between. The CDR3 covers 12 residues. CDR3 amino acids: CASSPRGIEQYF. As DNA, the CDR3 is TGTGCCAGCAGTCCTAGGGGGATTGAGCAGTACTTC.

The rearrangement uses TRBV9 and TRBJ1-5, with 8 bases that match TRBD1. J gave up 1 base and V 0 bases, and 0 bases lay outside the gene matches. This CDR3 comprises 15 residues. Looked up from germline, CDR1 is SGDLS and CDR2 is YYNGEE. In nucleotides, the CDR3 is TGTGCCAGCAGCGTAGGGACAGGGAGCAATCAGCCCCAGCATTTT. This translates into CASSVGTGSNQPQHF.

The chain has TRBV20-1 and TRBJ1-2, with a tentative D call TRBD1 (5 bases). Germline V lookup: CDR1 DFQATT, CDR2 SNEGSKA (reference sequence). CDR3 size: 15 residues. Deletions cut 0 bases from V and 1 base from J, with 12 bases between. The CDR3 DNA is TGCAGTGCTAGAGATATGCCAGGGCTTAACTATGGCTACACCTTC. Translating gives CSARDMPGLNYGYTF.

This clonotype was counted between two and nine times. The CDR3 region is CSAQDRGEGNQPQHF. The CDR3 coding sequence is TGCAGTGCCCAGGACAGGGGGGAGGGCAATCAGCCCCAGCATTTT. This chain joins TRBV20-1 and TRBJ1-5; 10 nucleotides agree with TRBD1. The CDR3 covers 15 residues. V shed 6 bases, J shed 2 bases, and the junction held 7 bases outside the gene matches. CDR1 DFQATT and CDR2 SNEGSKA come from the germline V gene (reference sequence).

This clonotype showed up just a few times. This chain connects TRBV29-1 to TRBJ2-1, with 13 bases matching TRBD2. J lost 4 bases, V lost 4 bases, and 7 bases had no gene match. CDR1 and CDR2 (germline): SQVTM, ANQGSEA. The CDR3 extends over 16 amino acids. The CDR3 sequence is CSVVTSGGLPYNEQFF. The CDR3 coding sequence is TGCAGCGTTGTGACTAGCGGGGGGCTCCCTTACAATGAGCAGTTCTTC.

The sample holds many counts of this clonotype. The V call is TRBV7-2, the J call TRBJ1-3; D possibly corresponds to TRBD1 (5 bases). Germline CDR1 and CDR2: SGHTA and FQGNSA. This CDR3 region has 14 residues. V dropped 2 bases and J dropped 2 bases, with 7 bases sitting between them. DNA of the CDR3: TGTGCCAGCAGCTTACAGGGAACTGGAAACACCATATATTTT. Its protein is CASSLQGTGNTIYF.

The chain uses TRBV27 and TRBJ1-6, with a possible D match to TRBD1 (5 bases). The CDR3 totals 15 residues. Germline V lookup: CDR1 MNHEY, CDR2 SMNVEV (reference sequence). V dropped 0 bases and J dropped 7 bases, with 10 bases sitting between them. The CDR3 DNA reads TGTGCCAGCAGTTTATCCCCAGGGCTCAATTCACCCCTCCACTTT. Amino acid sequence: CASSLSPGLNSPLHF.

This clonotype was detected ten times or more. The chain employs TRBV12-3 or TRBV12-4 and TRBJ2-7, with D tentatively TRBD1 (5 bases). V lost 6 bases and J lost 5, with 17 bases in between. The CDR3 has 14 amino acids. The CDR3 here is CASSDSDNGHEQYF. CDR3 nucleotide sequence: TGTGCCAGCAGCGACTCGGACAACGGGCACGAGCAGTACTTC.

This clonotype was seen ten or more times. The DNA of the CDR3 is TGTGCCAGCAGTTGGACAGACCAAGAGACCCAGTACTTC. Encoded protein: CASSWTDQETQYF. V is TRBV28 and J is TRBJ2-5; a possible D gene is TRBD1 (6 bases). The CDR3 spans 13 residues. The V end lost 4 bases, the J end lost 0 bases, and 6 bases lay between the germline ends. Germline CDR1 MDHEN, CDR2 SYDVKM.

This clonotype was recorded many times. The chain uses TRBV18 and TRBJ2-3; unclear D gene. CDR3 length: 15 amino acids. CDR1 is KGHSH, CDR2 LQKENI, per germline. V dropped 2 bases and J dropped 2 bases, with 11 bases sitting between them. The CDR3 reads CASSPEALNTDTQYF. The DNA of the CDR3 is TGTGCCAGCTCACCAGAGGCACTAAACACAGATACGCAGTATTTT.

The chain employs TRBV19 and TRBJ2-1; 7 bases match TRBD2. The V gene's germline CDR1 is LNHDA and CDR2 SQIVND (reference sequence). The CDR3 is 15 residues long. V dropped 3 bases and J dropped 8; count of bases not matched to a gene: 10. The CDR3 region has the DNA TGTGCCAGTAGTATTTCGCGGGAGTGGAGCCATGAGCAGTTCTTC. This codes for CASSISREWSHEQFF. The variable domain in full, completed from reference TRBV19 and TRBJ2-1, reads DGGITQSPKYLFRKEGQNVTLSCEQNLNHDAMYWYRQDPGQGLRLIYYSQIVNDFQKGDIAEGYSVSREKKESFPLTVTSAQKNPTAFYLCASSISREWSHEQFFGPGTRLTVL.

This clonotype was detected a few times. In DNA, the CDR3 is TGTGCCATTTATCCCGGGACTAGCGGAGCCACCGGGGAGCTGTTTTTT. Translating it yields CAIYPGTSGATGELFF. This rearrangement joins TRBV10-3 to TRBJ2-2, with 11 bases matching TRBD2. The CDR3 totals 16 residues. Germline-derived CDR1 and CDR2 are ENHRY and SYGVKD. The junction had 10 bases not matched to a gene; V was cut back by 9 bases and J by 4 bases.

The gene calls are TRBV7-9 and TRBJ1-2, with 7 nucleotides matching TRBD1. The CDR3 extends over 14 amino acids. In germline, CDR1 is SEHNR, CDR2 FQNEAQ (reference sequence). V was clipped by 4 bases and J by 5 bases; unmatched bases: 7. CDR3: CASSYGTAFYGYTF. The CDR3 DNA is TGTGCCAGCAGCTACGGGACAGCCTTTTATGGCTACACCTTC.